The table lists the clone carrying this T cell receptor beta chain with many counts. The antigen is unknown. The investigators amplified TCR beta CDR3 regions from RNA transcripts. The primer set for the first-round RT-PCR of the TCR CDR3 was HTBI. Each CDR3 protein is one row after TCRdb ran MiXCR on the multiplex PCR reads. The profile shows around 390,000 distinct CDR3 sequences, about 15% of them singletons. CDR3 length: 16 residues. Germline V lookup: CDR1 SNHLY, CDR2 FYNNEI. J was trimmed by 3 bases and V by 7 bases; bases with no gene match: 9. The data belong to a study of T cells in Graves' hyperthyroidism and ophthalmopathy. Looking at the study overall: Prior to any treatment, at the point of initial diagnosis, peripheral blood was collected. Overall study findings and caveats: Appearing also in blood were most of the thyroid clonotypes expanded above 0.001. By a 13 V-J model, ophthalmopathy was set apart from stable hyperthyroidism. The model identified upcoming ophthalmopathy a median about 6.5 months ahead of onset.

The receptor was isolated from a woman aged 25 to 45 with Graves' ophthalmopathy. This chain uses TRBV2 with TRBJ2-5; 12 bases agree with TRBD2. The source material was blood. The CDR3 sequence: CASTAGTSGLKETQYF. CDR3 bases: TGTGCCAGCACCGCCGGGACTAGCGGGTTGAAAGAGACCCAGTACTTC.